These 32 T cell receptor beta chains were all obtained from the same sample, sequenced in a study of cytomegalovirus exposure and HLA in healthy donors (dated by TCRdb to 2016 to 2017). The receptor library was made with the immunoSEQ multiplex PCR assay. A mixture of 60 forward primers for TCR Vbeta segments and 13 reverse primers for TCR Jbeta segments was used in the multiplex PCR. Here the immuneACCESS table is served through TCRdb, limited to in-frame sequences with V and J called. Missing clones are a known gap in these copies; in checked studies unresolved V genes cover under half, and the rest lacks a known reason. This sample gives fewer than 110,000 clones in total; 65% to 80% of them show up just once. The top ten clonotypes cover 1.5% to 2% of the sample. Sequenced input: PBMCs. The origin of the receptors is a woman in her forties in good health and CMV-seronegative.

The DNA for the CDR3 is TGTGCCAGCAGTGCGGCCGGGACAGGGGGCTTGGAGACCCAGTACTTC. It encodes CASSAAGTGGLETQYF. The V and J genes are TRBV27 and TRBJ2-5; 12 nucleotides align to TRBD1. The CDR3 covers 16 residues. Germline V CDR1 and CDR2: MNHEY, SMNVEV (reference sequence). The V segment lost 5 bases and the J segment 5 bases; nucleotides outside the gene matches: 9.

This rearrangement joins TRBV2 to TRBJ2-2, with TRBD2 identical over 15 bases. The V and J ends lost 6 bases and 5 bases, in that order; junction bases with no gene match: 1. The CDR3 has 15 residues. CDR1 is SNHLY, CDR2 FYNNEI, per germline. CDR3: CASSGLAGGTGELFF. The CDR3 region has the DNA TGTGCCAGCAGCGGACTAGCGGGGGGGACCGGGGAGCTGTTTTTT.

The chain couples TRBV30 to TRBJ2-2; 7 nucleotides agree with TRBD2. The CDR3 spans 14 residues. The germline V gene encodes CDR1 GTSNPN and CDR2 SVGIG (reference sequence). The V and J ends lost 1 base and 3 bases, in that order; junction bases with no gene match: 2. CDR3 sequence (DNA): TGTGCCTGGAGTGGGGGACTATACACCGGGGAGCTGTTTTTT. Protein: CAWSGGLYTGELFF.

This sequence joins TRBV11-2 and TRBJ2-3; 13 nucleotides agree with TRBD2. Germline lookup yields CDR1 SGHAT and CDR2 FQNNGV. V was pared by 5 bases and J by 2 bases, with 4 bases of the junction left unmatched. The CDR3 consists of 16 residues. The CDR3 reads CASSPGLAGLTDTQYF. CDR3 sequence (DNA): TGTGCCAGCAGCCCGGGACTAGCGGGGCTCACAGATACGCAGTATTTT.

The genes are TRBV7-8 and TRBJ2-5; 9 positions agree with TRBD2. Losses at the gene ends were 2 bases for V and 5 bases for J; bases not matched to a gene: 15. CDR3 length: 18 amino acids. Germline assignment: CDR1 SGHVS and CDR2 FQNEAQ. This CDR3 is CASSLFAGGGAGGETQYF. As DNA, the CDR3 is TGTGCCAGCAGCTTATTCGCGGGGGGGGGCGCCGGGGGCGAGACCCAGTACTTC.

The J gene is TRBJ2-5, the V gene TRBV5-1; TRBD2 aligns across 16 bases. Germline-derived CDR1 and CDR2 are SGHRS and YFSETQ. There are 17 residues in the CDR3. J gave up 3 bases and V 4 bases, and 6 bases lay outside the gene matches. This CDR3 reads CASSPGGTSGGEETQYF. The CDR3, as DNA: TGCGCCAGCAGCCCCGGAGGGACTAGCGGGGGGGAAGAGACCCAGTACTTC.

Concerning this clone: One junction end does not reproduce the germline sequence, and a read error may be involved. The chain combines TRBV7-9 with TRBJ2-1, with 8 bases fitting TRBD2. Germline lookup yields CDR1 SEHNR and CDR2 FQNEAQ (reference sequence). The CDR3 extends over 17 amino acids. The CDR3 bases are TGTTCCAGCAGCTTAGCGGCCGGTAGCGGGACGCTTAATGAGCAGTTCTTC. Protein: CSSSLAAGSGTLNEQFF.

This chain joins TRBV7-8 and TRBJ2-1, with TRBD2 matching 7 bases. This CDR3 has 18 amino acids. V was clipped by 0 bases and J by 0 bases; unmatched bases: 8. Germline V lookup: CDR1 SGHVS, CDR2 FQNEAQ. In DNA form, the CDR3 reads TGTGCCAGCAGCTTAGCGACCTTGGGCGGGAGCTCCTACAATGAGCAGTTCTTC. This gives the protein CASSLATLGGSSYNEQFF.

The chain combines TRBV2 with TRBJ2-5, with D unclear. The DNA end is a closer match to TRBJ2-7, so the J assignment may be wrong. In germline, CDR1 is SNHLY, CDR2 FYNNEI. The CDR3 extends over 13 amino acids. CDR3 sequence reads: CASSGVGSYEQYF. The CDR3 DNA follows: TGTGCCAGCAGTGGGGTGGGCTCCTACGAGCAGTACTTC.

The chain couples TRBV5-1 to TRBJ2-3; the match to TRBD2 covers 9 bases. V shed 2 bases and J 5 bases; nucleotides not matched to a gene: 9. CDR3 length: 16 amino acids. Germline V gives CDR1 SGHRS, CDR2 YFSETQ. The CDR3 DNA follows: TGCGCCAGCAGCTTTCTAGCGGGAATTGAAGTAGATACGCAGTATTTT. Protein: CASSFLAGIEVDTQYF.

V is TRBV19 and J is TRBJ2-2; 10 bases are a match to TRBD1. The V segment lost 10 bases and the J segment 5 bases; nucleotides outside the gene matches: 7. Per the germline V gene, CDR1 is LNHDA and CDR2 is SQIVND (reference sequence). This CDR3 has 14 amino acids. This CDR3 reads CAISTGGFTGELFF. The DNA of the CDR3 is TGTGCCATTTCGACAGGGGGCTTTACCGGGGAGCTGTTTTTT.

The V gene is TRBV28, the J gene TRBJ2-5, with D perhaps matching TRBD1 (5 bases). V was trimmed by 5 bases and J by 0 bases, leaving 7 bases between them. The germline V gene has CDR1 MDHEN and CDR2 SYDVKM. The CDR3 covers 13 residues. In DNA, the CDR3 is TGTGCCAGCAGTCAGGGAAACCAAGAGACCCAGTACTTC. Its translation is CASSQGNQETQYF.

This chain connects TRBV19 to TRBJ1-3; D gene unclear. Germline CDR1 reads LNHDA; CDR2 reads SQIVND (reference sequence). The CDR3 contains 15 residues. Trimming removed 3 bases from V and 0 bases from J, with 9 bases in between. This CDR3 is CASSISTDSGNTIYF. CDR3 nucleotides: TGTGCCAGTAGTATCTCTACAGACTCTGGAAACACCATATATTTT. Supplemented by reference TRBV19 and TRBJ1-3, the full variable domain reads DGGITQSPKYLFRKEGQNVTLSCEQNLNHDAMYWYRQDPGQGLRLIYYSQIVNDFQKGDIAEGYSVSREKKESFPLTVTSAQKNPTAFYLCASSISTDSGNTIYFGEGSWLTVV.

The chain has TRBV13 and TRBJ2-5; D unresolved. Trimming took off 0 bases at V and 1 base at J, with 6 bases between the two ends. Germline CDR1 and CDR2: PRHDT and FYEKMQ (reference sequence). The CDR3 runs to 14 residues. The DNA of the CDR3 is TGTGCCAGCAGCTTAGGACATTTCCAAGAGACCCAGTACTTC. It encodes CASSLGHFQETQYF. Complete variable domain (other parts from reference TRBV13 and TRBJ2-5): AAGVIQSPRHLIKEKRETATLKCYPIPRHDTVYWYQQGPGQDPQFLISFYEKMQSDKGSIPDRFSAQQFSDYHSELNMSSLELGDSALYFCASSLGHFQETQYFGPGTRLLVL.

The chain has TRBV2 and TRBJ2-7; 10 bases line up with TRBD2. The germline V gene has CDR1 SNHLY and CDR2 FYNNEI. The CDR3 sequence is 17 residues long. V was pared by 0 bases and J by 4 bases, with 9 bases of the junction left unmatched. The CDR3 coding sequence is TGTGCCAGCAGTGAAGCGCTTCTAGCGGGAGACGCGTACGAGCAGTACTTC. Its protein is CASSEALLAGDAYEQYF.

The CDR3 coding sequence is TGTGCCACCAGCAGGGGGGGTACAGGGGGTGGAACTGAAGCTTTCTTT. Translation: CATSRGGTGGGTEAFF. The chain recombines TRBV15 with TRBJ1-1; 8 bases are a match to TRBD1. Looked up from germline, CDR1 is LNHNV and CDR2 is YYDKDF (reference sequence). Trimming removed 3 bases from V and 5 bases from J; junction bases left unmatched: 11. The CDR3 totals 16 residues. Full variable domain (rest looked up from reference TRBV15 and TRBJ1-1): DAMVIQNPRYQVTQFGKPVTLSCSQTLNHNVMYWYQQKSSQAPKLLFHYYDKDFNNEADTPDNFQSRRPNTSFCFLDIRSPGLGDTAMYLCATSRGGTGGGTEAFFGQGTRLTVV.

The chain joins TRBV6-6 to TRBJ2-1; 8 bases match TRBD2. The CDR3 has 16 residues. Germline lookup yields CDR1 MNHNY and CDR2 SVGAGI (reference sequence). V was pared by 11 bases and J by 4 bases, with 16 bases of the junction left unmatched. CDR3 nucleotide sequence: TGTGCCGGCACCCCACCCGGACGGGGGGGTTACAATGAGCAGTTCTTC. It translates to CAGTPPGRGGYNEQFF.

CDR3 sequence (DNA): TGTGCCAGCAGTCAGGGGGGCTCTGGGGCCAACGTCCTGACTTTC. This sequence encodes CASSQGGSGANVLTF. The rearrangement uses TRBV2 and TRBJ2-6; D possibly corresponds to TRBD1 (7 bases). V lost 5 bases and J 0 bases, leaving 8 bases between the germline ends. CDR1 and CDR2 from the germline V gene are SNHLY and FYNNEI. The CDR3 has 15 residues.

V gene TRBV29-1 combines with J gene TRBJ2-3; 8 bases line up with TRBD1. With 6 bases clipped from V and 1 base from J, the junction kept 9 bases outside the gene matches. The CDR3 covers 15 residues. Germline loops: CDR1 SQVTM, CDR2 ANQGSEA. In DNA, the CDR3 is TGCAGCGTCGCCGTCCCGGGACAGGGCACAGATACGCAGTATTTT. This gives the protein CSVAVPGQGTDTQYF.

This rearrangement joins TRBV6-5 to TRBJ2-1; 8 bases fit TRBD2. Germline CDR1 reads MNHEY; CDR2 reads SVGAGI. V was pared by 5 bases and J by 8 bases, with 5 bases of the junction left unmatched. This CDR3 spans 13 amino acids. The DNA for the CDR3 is TGTGCCAGCAGTGGCGGACTAGCCGATGAGCAGTTCTTC. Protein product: CASSGGLADEQFF.

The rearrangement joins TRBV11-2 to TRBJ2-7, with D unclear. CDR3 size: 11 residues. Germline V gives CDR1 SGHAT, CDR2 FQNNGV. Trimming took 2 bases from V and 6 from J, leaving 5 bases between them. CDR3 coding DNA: TGTGCCAGCAGCTTATTAGCCGAGCAGTACTTC. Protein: CASSLLAEQYF.

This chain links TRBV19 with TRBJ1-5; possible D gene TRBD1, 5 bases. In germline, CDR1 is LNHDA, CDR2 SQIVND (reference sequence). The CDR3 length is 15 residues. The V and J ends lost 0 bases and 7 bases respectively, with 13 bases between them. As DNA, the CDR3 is TGTGCCAGTAGTATAGAGGGGCCAGGGATCCAGCCCCAGCATTTT. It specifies CASSIEGPGIQPQHF.

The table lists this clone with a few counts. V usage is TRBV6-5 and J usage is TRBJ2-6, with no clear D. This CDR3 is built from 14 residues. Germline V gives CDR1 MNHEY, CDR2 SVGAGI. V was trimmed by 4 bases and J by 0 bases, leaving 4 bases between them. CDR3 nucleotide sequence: TGTGCCAGCAGTTCCGGCTCTGGGGCCAACGTCCTGACTTTC. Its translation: CASSSGSGANVLTF.

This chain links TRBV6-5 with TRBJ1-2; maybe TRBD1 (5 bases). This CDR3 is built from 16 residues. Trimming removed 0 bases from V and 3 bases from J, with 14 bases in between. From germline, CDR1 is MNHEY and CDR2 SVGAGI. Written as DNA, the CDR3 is TGTGCCAGCAGTTACTCGTTCGGCAGGGTGGACTATGGCTACACCTTC. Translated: CASSYSFGRVDYGYTF.

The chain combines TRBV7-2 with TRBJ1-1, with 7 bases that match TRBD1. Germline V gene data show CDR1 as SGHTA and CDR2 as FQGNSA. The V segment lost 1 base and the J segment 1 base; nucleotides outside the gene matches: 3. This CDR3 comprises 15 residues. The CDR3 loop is CASSLGDRQNTEAFF. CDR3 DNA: TGTGCCAGCAGCTTAGGGGACAGACAGAACACTGAAGCTTTCTTT. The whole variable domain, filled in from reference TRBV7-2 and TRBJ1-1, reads GAGVSQSPSNKVTEKGKDVELRCDPISGHTALYWYRQSLGQGLEFLIYFQGNSAPDKSGLPSDRFSAERTGGSVSTLTIQRTQQEDSAVYLCASSLGDRQNTEAFFGQGTRLTVV.

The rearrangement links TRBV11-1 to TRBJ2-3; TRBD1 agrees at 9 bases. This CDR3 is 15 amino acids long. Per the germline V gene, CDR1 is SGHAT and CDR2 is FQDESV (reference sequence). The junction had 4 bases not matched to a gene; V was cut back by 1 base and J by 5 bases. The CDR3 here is CASSLEQGAGDTQYF. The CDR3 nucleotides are TGTGCCAGCAGCTTAGAACAGGGGGCAGGAGATACGCAGTATTTT.

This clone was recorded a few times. CDR3 nucleotides: TGTGCCAGCGGGAGCTATGGCTACACCTTC. Residues: CASGSYGYTF. The V and J genes are TRBV28 and TRBJ1-2, with D unresolved. Trimming removed 8 bases at V and 4 bases at J, with 5 bases between. The CDR3 has 10 amino acids. Per the germline V gene, CDR1 is MDHEN and CDR2 is SYDVKM.

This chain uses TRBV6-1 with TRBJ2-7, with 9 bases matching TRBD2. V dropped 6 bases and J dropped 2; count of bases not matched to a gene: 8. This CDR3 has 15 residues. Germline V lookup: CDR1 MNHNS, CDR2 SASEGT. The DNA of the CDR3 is TGTGCCAGCAGGGGGAACCTAGCGGGAACCTACGAGCAGTACTTC. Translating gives CASRGNLAGTYEQYF.

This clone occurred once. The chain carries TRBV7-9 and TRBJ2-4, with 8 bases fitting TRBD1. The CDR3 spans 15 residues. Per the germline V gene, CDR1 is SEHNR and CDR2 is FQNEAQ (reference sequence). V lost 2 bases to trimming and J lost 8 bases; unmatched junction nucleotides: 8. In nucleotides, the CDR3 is TGTGCCAGCAGCTTAATCCCAGGGGGCATAGACATTCAGTACTTC. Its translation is CASSLIPGGIDIQYF.

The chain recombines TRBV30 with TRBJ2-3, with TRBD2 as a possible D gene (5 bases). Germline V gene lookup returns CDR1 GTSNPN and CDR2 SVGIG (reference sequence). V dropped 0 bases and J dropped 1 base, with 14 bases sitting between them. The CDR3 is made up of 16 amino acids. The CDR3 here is CAWSVKRPEGTDTQYF. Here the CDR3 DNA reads TGTGCCTGGAGTGTAAAAAGGCCGGAGGGCACAGATACGCAGTATTTT.

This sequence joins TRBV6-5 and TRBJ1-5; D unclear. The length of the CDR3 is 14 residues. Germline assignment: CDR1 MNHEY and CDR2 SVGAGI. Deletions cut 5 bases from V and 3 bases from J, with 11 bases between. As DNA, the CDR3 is TGTGCCAGCAGTAACCGGTTCAACAATCAGCCCCAGCATTTT. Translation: CASSNRFNNQPQHF.

CDR3 amino acids: CASSPAGGYEQYF. In DNA form, the CDR3 reads TGTGCCAGTAGCCCCGCGGGGGGCTACGAGCAGTACTTC. The rearrangement links TRBV19 to TRBJ2-5, with 8 bases fitting TRBD2. Judging by the DNA end, TRBJ2-7 fits better; the J call may be wrong. The length of the CDR3 is 13 residues. Germline V CDR1 and CDR2: LNHDA, SQIVND (reference sequence).